Shown below are 21 T cell receptor beta chains from a single sample sequenced in a study of shared clonotypes between healthy human individuals. TCRdb keeps only in-frame clones here, not all; method: immunoSEQ multiplex PCR. The table includes more than 400,000 clones, approximately 81% detected once. Source material: PBMCs. Every receptor here comes from a woman aged 40 to 50 in good health. Some clones in this sample may be carry-over from other donors' samples.

The rearrangement joins TRBV11-3 to TRBJ1-2, with D hard to call. Germline V lookup: CDR1 SGHNT, CDR2 YENEEA. Trimming shortened V by 5 bases and J by 2 bases, and 12 bases separated the two germline ends. The CDR3 extends over 14 amino acids. This CDR3 is CASSPGWVNYGYTF. The CDR3 region has the DNA TGTGCCAGCAGCCCAGGATGGGTAAACTATGGCTACACCTTC.

The V and J genes are TRBV4-1 and TRBJ2-7, with 14 bases fitting TRBD2. From germline, CDR1 is MGHRA and CDR2 YSYEKL. The ends lost 4 bases at V and 2 bases at J; junction bases unmatched: 4. CDR3 length equals 16 residues. The CDR3 coding sequence is TGCGCCAGCAGCCGGCCGACTAGCGGGAGGGCCTACGAGCAGTACTTC. Translated, it gives CASSRPTSGRAYEQYF.

The J gene is TRBJ2-1, the V gene TRBV9, with 9 positions matching TRBD1. Germline trimming cut 0 bases from V and 7 bases from J; bases unmatched to any gene: 5. Germline V gene data show CDR1 as SGDLS and CDR2 as YYNGEE. This CDR3 has 15 amino acids. The CDR3 is CASSVEGTGWNEQFF. The CDR3 DNA is TGTGCCAGCAGCGTAGAAGGGACAGGGTGGAATGAGCAGTTCTTC.

This clone has ten or more counts. This chain joins TRBV6-1 and TRBJ2-6; 7 bases fit TRBD1. The CDR3 has 15 residues. V trimming: 3 bases; J trimming: 1 base; junction bases outside the gene matches: 0. The germline CDR1 and CDR2 sequences are MNHNS and SASEGT. CDR3 nucleotide sequence: TGTGCCAGCAGTGAGACAGGGTCTGGGGCCAACGTCCTGACTTTC. Its protein product is CASSETGSGANVLTF.

The gene calls are TRBV6-6 and TRBJ2-2, with 9 bases lining up with TRBD1. CDR3 size: 16 residues. V shed 10 bases and J 0 bases; nucleotides not matched to a gene: 9. Germline CDR1 is MNHNY and CDR2 is SVGAGI (reference sequence). The CDR3: CATRARTGANTGELFF. The CDR3 nucleotides are TGTGCCACCCGAGCAAGGACAGGGGCGAACACCGGGGAGCTGTTTTTT.

Comments on this clone: A far larger clone is only one base removed, so a read error is likely. V and J are TRBV9 and TRBJ2-3; 10 nucleotides align to TRBD1. Germline V lookup: CDR1 SGDLS, CDR2 YYNGEE. The V segment lost 4 bases and the J segment 0 bases; nucleotides outside the gene matches: 5. This CDR3 contains 16 residues. The CDR3 loop is CASSRWTGGSTDTQYF. The CDR3 bases are TGTGCCAGCAGCAGATGGACAGGGGGAAGCACAGATACGCAGTATTTT. The full variable domain, with the rest looked up from reference TRBV9 and TRBJ2-3, is DSGVTQTPKHLITATGQRVTLRCSPRSGDLSVYWYQQSLDQGLQFLIQYYNGEERAKGNILERFSAQQFPDLHSELNLSSLELGDSALYFCASSRWTGGSTDTQYFGPGTRLTVL.

Concerning this clone: It differs at one base from a far larger clone, so likely a read error. J is TRBJ2-5 and V is TRBV7-2; D unclear. Germline V gene sequence: CDR1 SGHTA, CDR2 FQGNSA. This CDR3 has 10 amino acids. The CDR3 DNA follows: TGTGCCAGCAGCCAAGATACCCAGTACTTC. Amino acids: CASSQDTQYF.

V gene TRBV29-1 combines with J gene TRBJ1-1; a possible D gene is TRBD1 (6 bases). CDR1 and CDR2 (germline): SQVTM, ANQGSEA. The CDR3 has 13 amino acids. V was trimmed by 7 bases and J by 4 bases, leaving 16 bases between them. The DNA of the CDR3 is TGCAGCGCCCCTCAGGGGATGAGCACTGAAGCTTTCTTT. Encoded protein: CSAPQGMSTEAFF.

This clone was seen a single time. This chain joins TRBV5-6 and TRBJ1-5; 7 bases fit TRBD1. After removal of 1 base from V and 6 bases from J, the junction contained 4 bases not matched to a gene. The germline CDR1 and CDR2 sequences are SGHDT and YYEEEE. This CDR3 comprises 14 residues. CDR3 region: CASSLQGGPQPQHF. The DNA of the CDR3 is TGTGCCAGCAGCTTGCAGGGGGGGCCTCAGCCCCAGCATTTT.

Note on this clone: A far larger clone differs by one base, so this is likely a read error. The chain is built from TRBV6-1 and TRBJ1-2; D possibly corresponds to TRBD1 (6 bases). This CDR3 region has 15 residues. CDR1 is MNHNS and CDR2 is SASEGT in the germline V gene. The DNA for the CDR3 is TGTGCCAGCAGTGGAGGAGGACAGTCTTTCTATGGCTGCACCTTC. As protein: CASSGGGQSFYGCTF.

The chain employs TRBV7-9 and TRBJ1-2; D perhaps matches TRBD1 (6 bases). This CDR3 region has 13 residues. Germline lookup yields CDR1 SEHNR and CDR2 FQNEAQ (reference sequence). V was pared by 2 bases and J by 6 bases, with 10 bases between. The CDR3 coding sequence is TGTGCCAGCAGCTTATTCAGACAGGATGGCTACACCTTC. Its protein is CASSLFRQDGYTF. Looking up the rest from reference TRBV7-9 and TRBJ1-2 gives the full variable domain: DTGVSQNPRHKITKRGQNVTFRCDPISEHNRLYWYRQTLGQGPEFLTYFQNEAQLEKSRLLSDRFSAERPKGSFSTLEIQRTEQGDSAMYLCASSLFRQDGYTFGSGTRLTVV.

In DNA form, the CDR3 reads TGTGCCAGCTACCGAGGGGCGGGAAAACACAATGAGCAGTTCTTC. The encoded protein is CASYRGAGKHNEQFF. V usage is TRBV27 and J usage is TRBJ2-1; weak D call: TRBD2 (6 bases). Per the germline V gene, CDR1 is MNHEY and CDR2 is SMNVEV (reference sequence). This CDR3 comprises 15 residues. V lost 8 bases and J lost 5, with 19 bases in between.

The chain couples TRBV6-6 to TRBJ2-1; D ambiguous. This CDR3 has 14 amino acids. The V end was cut by 4 bases, the J end by 6 bases, with 13 bases between. Germline CDR1 and CDR2: MNHNY and SVGAGI (reference sequence). CDR3 amino acids: CASSSVVWGNEQFF. The CDR3 region has the DNA TGTGCCAGCAGTTCCGTCGTATGGGGCAATGAGCAGTTCTTC.

The rearrangement joins TRBV5-1 to TRBJ2-3; maybe TRBD1 (6 bases). Germline CDR1 is SGHRS and CDR2 is YFSETQ. V was trimmed by 0 bases and J by 6 bases, leaving 11 bases between them. There are 14 residues in the CDR3. DNA of the CDR3: TGCGCCAGCAGCTTGGTACAGGGTAGGGATACGCAGTATTTT. Translating it yields CASSLVQGRDTQYF.

The CDR3 DNA follows: TGCAGTGCTAGTAACAGTGTGGAGCAGTACTTC. Translation: CSASNSVEQYF. The genes are TRBV20-1 and TRBJ2-7; no firm D call. The CDR3 has 11 amino acids. Trimming pared 3 bases from V and 7 bases from J, leaving 10 bases between. Germline lookup yields CDR1 DFQATT and CDR2 SNEGSKA (reference sequence).

V is TRBV19 and J is TRBJ2-2, with D unclear. Between the trimmed V and J ends, which lost 7 bases and 2 bases, there was a span of 11 bases. CDR3 size: 14 residues. From germline, CDR1 is LNHDA and CDR2 SQIVND (reference sequence). The DNA of the CDR3 is TGTGCCAGTACTCCCCGGATAAACACCGGGGAGCTGTTTTTT. Protein: CASTPRINTGELFF.

Concerning this clone: A far larger clone is one nucleotide away, so this likely arose from a read error. This CDR3 is also generated by other DNA sequences in the sample. The V and J genes are TRBV25-1 and TRBJ2-5; D gene uncertain. The germline V and J ends were trimmed by 6 bases and 2 bases, with 1 base remaining between them. Per the germline V gene, CDR1 is MGHDK and CDR2 is SYGVNS. This CDR3 has 10 amino acids. CDR3 in amino acids: CASRQETQYF. CDR3 sequence (DNA): TGTGCCAGCAGACAAGAGACCCAGTACTTC.

The chain joins TRBV28 to TRBJ2-7; D possibly uses TRBD1 or TRBD2 (5 bases each). This CDR3 has 13 residues. Germline CDR1 MDHEN, CDR2 SYDVKM. Trimming removed 8 bases at V and 6 bases at J, with 17 bases between. Here the CDR3 reads CASSSGPIIEQYF. CDR3 bases: TGTGCCAGCTCTTCGGGACCTATCATCGAGCAGTACTTC.

This sequence joins TRBV9 and TRBJ2-2; TRBD2 matches 8 bases. CDR1 and CDR2 (germline): SGDLS, YYNGEE. The CDR3 is 16 residues long. V was pared by 3 bases and J by 4 bases, with 8 bases of the junction left unmatched. DNA of the CDR3: TGTGCCAGCAGCGCCCCCGGGAGGGGGAGCACCGGGGAGCTGTTTTTT. Translating it yields CASSAPGRGSTGELFF.

This sequence joins TRBV10-3 and TRBJ2-3, with D perhaps matching TRBD2 (6 bases). Trimming left V 3 bases short and J 4 bases short, with 14 bases between. The germline CDR1 and CDR2 sequences are ENHRY and SYGVKD. CDR3 size: 15 residues. CDR3 loop: CAISDAFSGADTQYF. DNA for the CDR3: TGTGCCATCAGTGACGCATTCTCGGGGGCAGATACGCAGTATTTT.

This clone was detected a few times. This may stem from a read error, because a much larger clone lies one nucleotide away. V is TRBV7-9 and J is TRBJ2-7; D is undetermined. V lost 2 bases and J lost 3, with 14 bases in between. The CDR3 consists of 15 residues. The germline V gene encodes CDR1 SEHNR and CDR2 FQNEAQ (reference sequence). Here the CDR3 reads CASSLSVLQFYEQYF. CDR3 nucleotide sequence: TGTGCCAGCAGCTTATCCGTATTACAATTCTACGAGCAGTACTTC.